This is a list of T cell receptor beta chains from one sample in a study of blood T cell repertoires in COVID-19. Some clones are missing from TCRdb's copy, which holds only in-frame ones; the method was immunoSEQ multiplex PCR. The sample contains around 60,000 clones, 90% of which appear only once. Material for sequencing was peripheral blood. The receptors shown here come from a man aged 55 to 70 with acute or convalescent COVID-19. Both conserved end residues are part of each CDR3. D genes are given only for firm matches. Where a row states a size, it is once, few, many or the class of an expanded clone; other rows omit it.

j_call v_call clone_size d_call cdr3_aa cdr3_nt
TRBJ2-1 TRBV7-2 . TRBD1 CASSTPGQGREQFF TGTGCCAGCAGCACACCGGGACAGGGGCGTGAGCAGTTCTTC
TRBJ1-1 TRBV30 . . CAWSVRTAGSTEAFF TGTGCCTGGAGTGTACGTACAGCCGGTTCCACTGAAGCTTTCTTT
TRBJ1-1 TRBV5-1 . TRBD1 CASSRGQGVMAFF TGCGCCAGCAGCCGGGGACAGGGGGTAATGGCTTTCTTT
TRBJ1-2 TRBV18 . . CASSLDRSPSYTF TGTGCCAGCTCACTCGACAGGTCTCCGAGCTACACCTTC
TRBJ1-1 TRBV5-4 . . CASSLDSNTEAFF TGTGCCAGCAGCTTAGACAGCAACACTGAAGCTTTCTTT
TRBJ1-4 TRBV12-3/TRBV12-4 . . CASSYFIREKLFF TGTGCCAGCAGTTATTTTATCAGGGAAAAACTGTTTTTT
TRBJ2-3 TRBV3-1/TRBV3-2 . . CASSQDRMAVSNTQYF TGTGCCAGCAGCCAAGATCGGATGGCGGTCTCAAATACGCAGTATTTT
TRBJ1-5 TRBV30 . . CAWSADSLNQPQHF TGTGCCTGGAGTGCGGACAGCCTTAATCAGCCCCAGCATTTT
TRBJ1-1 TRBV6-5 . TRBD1 CASSLDRGIIEAFF TGTGCCAGCAGCTTGGACAGGGGAATAATTGAAGCTTTCTTT
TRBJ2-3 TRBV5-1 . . CASSLEVGREGTQYF TGCGCCAGCAGCTTGGAGGTCGGGCGAGAGGGTACGCAGTATTTT
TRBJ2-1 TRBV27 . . CASSFPGGGSVF TGTGCCAGCAGTTTCCCCGGTGGGGGGAGTGTCTTC
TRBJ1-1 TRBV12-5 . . CASGFVPDRSNTEAFF TGTGCTAGTGGTTTTGTTCCCGACAGAAGTAACACTGAAGCTTTCTTT
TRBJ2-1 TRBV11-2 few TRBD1 CASSPTWTGAGEQFF TGTGCCAGCAGCCCCACATGGACAGGGGCGGGTGAGCAGTTCTTC
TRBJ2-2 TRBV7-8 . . CASSLVGWGRSTGELFF TGTGCCAGCAGCTTAGTTGGGTGGGGGCGCAGCACCGGGGAGCTGTTTTTT
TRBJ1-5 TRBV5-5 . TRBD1 CASSPGQGLRGPQPQHF TGTGCCAGCAGTCCCGGACAGGGACTAAGGGGACCTCAGCCCCAGCATTTT
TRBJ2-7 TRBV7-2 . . CASSPGVGVVYEQYF TGTGCCAGCAGCCCGGGGGTGGGGGTGGTCTACGAGCAGTACTTC
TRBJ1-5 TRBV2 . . CASHQGYSNEPQHF TGTGCCAGCCACCAGGGTTACTCGAATGAGCCCCAGCATTTT
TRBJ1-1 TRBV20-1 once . CSAAPGQGAFF TGCAGTGCCGCGCCGGGACAAGGCGCTTTCTTT
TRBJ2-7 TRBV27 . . CASSSPETGQYEQYF TGTGCCAGCAGTTCCCCCGAGACAGGTCAGTACGAGCAGTACTTC
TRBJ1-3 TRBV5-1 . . CASSLGGGHGGNTIYF TGCGCCAGCAGCTTGGGCGGGGGGCATGGAGGAAACACCATATATTTT
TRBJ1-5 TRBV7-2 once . CASSLRQGGQPQHF TGTGCCAGCAGCTTGAGGCAGGGAGGTCAGCCCCAGCATTTT
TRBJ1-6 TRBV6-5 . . CASSYSQGGNSPLHF TGTGCCAGCAGTTACTCGCAGGGCGGTAATTCACCCCTCCACTTT
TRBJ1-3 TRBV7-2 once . CAWAQGPGNTIYF TGTGCCTGGGCCCAAGGCCCTGGAAACACCATATATTTT
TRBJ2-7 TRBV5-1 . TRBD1 CASSTVRGLSYEQYF TGCGCCAGCAGCACTGTCAGGGGGCTCTCCTACGAGCAGTACTTC
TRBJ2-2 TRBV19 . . CASSEPQRGTGELFF TGTGCCAGTAGTGAACCCCAACGGGGGACCGGGGAGCTGTTTTTT
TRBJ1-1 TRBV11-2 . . CASSPREGMTEAFF TGTGCCAGCAGCCCTCGGGAGGGTATGACTGAAGCTTTCTTT
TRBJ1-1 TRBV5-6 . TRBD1 CASSSTGVNTEAFF TGTGCCAGCAGCTCCACAGGGGTGAACACTGAAGCTTTCTTT
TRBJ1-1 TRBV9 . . CASSVDPPRVDTEAFF TGTGCCAGCAGCGTAGACCCCCCGAGGGTGGACACTGAAGCTTTCTTT
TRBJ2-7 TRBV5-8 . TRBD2 CASSYRGGAYEQYF TGTGCCAGCAGCTACCGCGGGGGGGCCTACGAGCAGTACTTC
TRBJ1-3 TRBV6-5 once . CASSYSSRSGNTIYF TGTGCCAGCAGTTACTCGTCCCGTTCTGGAAACACCATATATTTT
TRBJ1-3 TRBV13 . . CASSLKTGTGSGNTIYF TGTGCCAGCAGCTTAAAAACAGGGACCGGCTCTGGAAACACCATATATTTT
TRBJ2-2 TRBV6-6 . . CASSYEGVTTGELFF TGTGCCAGCAGTTACGAGGGGGTTACCACCGGGGAGCTGTTTTTT
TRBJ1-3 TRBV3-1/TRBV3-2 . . CASSQDGGAGGNTIYF TGTGCCAGCAGCCAAGATGGGGGGGCCGGTGGAAACACCATATATTTT
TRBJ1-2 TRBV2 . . CASSTLRQVNNGYTF TGTGCCAGCAGCACGCTCCGGCAGGTTAACAATGGCTACACCTTC
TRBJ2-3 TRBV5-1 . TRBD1 CASSLTGGIRGTDTQYF TGCGCCAGCAGCTTGACAGGGGGCATCCGGGGCACAGATACGCAGTATTTT
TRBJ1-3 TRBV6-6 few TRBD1 CASSYYMTGLGNTIYF TGTGCCAGCAGTTACTACATGACAGGGCTAGGAAACACCATATATTTT
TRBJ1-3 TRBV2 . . CARGSGDSGNTIYF TGTGCCAGGGGATCGGGGGACTCTGGAAACACCATATATTTT
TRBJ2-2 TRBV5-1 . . CASSLVGAGELFF TGCGCCAGCAGCTTGGTCGGGGCCGGGGAGCTGTTTTTT
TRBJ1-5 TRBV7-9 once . CASSSGQTNQPQHF TGTGCCAGCAGCTCAGGACAGACTAATCAGCCCCAGCATTTT
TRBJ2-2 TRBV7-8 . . CASSQSPRNTGELFF TGTGCCAGCAGCCAGAGTCCTCGGAACACCGGGGAGCTGTTTTTT
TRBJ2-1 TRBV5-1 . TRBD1 CASSPTGGYEGNEQFF TGCGCCAGCAGCCCGACAGGGGGCTATGAGGGCAATGAGCAGTTCTTC
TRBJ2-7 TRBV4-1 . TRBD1 CASSPLSGTAIPYLPVSYEQYF TGCGCCAGCAGCCCGTTATCCGGGACAGCCATCCCTTATCTCCCGGTCTCCTACGAGCAGTACTTC